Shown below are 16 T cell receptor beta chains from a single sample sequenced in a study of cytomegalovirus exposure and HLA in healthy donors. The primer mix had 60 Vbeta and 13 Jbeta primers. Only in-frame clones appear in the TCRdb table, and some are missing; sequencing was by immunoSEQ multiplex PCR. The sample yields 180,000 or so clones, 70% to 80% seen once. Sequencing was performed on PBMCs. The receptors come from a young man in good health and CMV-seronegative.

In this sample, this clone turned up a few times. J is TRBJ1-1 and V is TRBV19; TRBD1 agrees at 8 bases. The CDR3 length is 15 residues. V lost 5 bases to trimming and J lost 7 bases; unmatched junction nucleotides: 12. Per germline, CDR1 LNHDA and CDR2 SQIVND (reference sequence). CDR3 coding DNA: TGTGCCAGTAGTTTAAGGAGACAGGGGCACGGTGAAGCTTTCTTT. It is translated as CASSLRRQGHGEAFF.

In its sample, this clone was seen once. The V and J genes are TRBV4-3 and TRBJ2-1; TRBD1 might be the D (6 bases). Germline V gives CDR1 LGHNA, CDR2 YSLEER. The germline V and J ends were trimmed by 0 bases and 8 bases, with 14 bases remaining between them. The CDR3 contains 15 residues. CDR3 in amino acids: CASSQDGRRGDEQFF. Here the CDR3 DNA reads TGCGCCAGCAGCCAAGACGGTCGCAGGGGCGATGAGCAGTTCTTC.

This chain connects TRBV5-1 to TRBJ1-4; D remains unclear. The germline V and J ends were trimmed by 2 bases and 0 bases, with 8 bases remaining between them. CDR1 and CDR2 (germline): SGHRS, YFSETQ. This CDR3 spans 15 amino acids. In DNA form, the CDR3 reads TGCGCCAGCAGCTTTTCGAGGGCAACTAATGAAAAACTGTTTTTT. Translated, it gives CASSFSRATNEKLFF.

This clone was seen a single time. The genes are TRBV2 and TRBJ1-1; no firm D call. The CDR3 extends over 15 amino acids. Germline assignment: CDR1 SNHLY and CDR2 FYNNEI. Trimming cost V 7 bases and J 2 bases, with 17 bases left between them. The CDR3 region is CASMDGKFANTEAFF. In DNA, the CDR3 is TGTGCCAGCATGGACGGGAAGTTTGCTAACACTGAAGCTTTCTTT.

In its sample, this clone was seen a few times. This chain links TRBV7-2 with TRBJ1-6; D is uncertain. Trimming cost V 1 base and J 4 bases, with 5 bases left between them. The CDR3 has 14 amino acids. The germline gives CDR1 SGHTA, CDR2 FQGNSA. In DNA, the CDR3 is TGTGCCAGCAGCTTAGAACAGTATAATTCACCCCTCCACTTT. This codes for CASSLEQYNSPLHF.

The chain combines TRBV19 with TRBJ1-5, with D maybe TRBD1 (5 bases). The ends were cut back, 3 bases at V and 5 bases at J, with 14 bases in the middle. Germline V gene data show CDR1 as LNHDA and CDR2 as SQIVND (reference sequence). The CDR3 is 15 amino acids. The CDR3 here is CASSMEDSGYQPQHF. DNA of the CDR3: TGTGCCAGTAGTATGGAAGACAGTGGGTATCAGCCCCAGCATTTT.

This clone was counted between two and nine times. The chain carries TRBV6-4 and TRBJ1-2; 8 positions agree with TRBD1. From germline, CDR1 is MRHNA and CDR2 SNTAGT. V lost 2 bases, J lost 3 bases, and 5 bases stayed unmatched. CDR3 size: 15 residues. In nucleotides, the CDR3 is TGTGCCAGCAGTGACCCCGGACAGGGCGACTATGGCTACACCTTC. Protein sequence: CASSDPGQGDYGYTF.

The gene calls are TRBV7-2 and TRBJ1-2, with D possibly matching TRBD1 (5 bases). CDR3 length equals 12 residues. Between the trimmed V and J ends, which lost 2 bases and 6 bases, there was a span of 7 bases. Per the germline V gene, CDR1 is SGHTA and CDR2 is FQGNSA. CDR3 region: CASSLSRDGYTF. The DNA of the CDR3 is TGTGCCAGCAGCTTATCCAGGGATGGCTACACCTTC.

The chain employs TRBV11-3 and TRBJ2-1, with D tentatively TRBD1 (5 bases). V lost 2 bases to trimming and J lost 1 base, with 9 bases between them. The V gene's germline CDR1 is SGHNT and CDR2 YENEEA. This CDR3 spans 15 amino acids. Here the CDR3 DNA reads TGTGCCAGCAGCTTATTCCCAGGGTCCTACAATGAGCAGTTCTTC. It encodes CASSLFPGSYNEQFF.

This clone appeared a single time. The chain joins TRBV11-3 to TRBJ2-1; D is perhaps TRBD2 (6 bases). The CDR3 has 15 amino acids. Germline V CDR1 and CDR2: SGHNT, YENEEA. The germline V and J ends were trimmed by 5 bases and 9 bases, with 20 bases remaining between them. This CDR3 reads CASSPPGSTWGEQFF. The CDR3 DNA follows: TGTGCCAGCAGCCCCCCCGGGAGTACATGGGGTGAGCAGTTCTTC.

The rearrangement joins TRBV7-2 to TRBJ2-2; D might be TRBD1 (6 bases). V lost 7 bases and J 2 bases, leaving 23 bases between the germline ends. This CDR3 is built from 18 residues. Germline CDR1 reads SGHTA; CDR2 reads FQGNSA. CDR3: CASTLGAGSSINTGELFF. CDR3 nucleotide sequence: TGTGCCAGCACCCTGGGGGCAGGGTCATCTATCAACACCGGGGAGCTGTTTTTT. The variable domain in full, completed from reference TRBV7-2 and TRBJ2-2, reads GAGVSQSPSNKVTEKGKDVELRCDPISGHTALYWYRQSLGQGLEFLIYFQGNSAPDKSGLPSDRFSAERTGGSVSTLTIQRTQQEDSAVYLCASTLGAGSSINTGELFFGEGSRLTVL.

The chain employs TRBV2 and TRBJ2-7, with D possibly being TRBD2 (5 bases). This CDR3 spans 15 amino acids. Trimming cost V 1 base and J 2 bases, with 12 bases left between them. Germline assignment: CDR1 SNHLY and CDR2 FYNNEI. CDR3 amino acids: CASSEGTGSTYEQYF. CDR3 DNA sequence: TGTGCCAGCAGTGAAGGGACGGGGAGTACCTACGAGCAGTACTTC.

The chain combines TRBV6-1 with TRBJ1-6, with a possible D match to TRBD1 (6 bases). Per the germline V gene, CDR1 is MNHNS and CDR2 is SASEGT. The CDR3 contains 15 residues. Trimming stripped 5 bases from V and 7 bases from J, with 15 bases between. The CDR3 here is CASSPSGQGNSPLHF. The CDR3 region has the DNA TGTGCCAGCAGTCCTAGTGGGCAGGGGAATTCACCCCTCCACTTT.

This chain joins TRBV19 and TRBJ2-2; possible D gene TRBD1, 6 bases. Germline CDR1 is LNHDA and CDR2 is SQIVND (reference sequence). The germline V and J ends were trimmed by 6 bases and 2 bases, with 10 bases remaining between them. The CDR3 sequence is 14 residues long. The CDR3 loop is CASRRTVNTGELFF. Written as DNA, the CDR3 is TGTGCCAGTAGGAGGACAGTTAACACCGGGGAGCTGTTTTTT.

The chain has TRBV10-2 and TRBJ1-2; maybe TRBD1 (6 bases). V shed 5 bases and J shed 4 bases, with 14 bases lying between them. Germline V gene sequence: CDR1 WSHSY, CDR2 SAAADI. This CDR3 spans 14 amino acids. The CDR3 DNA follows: TGCGCCAGCAGTCTACAGGGTGGAGCCTATGGCTACACCTTC. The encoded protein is CASSLQGGAYGYTF.

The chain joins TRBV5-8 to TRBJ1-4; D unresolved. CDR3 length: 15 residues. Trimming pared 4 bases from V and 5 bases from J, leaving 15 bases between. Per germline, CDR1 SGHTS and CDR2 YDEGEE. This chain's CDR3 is CASSLPFRANEKLFF. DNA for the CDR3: TGTGCCAGCAGCCTACCCTTCCGAGCGAATGAAAAACTGTTTTTT.